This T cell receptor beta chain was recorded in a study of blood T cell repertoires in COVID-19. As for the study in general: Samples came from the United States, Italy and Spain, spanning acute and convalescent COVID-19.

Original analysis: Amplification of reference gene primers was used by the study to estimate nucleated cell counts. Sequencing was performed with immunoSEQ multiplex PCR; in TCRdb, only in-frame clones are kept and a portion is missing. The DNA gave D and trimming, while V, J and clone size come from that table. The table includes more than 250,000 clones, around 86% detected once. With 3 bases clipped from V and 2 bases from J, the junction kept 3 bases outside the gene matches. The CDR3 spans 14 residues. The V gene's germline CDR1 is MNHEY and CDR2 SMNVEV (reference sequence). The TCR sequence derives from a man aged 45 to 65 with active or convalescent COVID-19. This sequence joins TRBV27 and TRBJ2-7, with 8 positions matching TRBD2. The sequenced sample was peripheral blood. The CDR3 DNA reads TGTGCCAGCAGTTTTCGGGGGGGGACCTACGAGCAGTACTTC. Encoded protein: CASSFRGGTYEQYF.